Following are 25 T cell receptor beta chains from one sample sequenced in a study of cytomegalovirus exposure and HLA in healthy donors. PCR was performed using 60 Vbeta and 13 Jbeta primers. Assay: immunoSEQ multiplex PCR; the TCRdb copy retains only in-frame clones and omits some. The data contain 150,000 to 200,000 clones, around 78% of them singletons. Source material: PBMCs. These receptor sequences come from a woman in her thirties in good health and CMV-seropositive.

This chain connects TRBV30 to TRBJ2-7, with a tentative D call TRBD1 (6 bases). Looked up from germline, CDR1 is GTSNPN and CDR2 is SVGIG (reference sequence). The CDR3 is 15 amino acids. V was cut by 0 bases and J by 1 base, with 13 bases left in between. CDR3 in DNA: TGTGCCTGGAGTGTAAGAGGGCAGGGGTCCTACGAGCAGTACTTC. Protein: CAWSVRGQGSYEQYF.

The chain employs TRBV28 and TRBJ1-1, with unresolved D. The CDR3 is made up of 15 amino acids. V was clipped by 5 bases and J by 0 bases, with 13 bases between them. CDR1 is MDHEN, CDR2 SYDVKM, per germline. The CDR3 here is CASSPLPPLNTEAFF. CDR3 DNA sequence: TGTGCCAGCAGTCCCCTCCCCCCCTTGAACACTGAAGCTTTCTTT. The full variable domain, with the rest looked up from reference TRBV28 and TRBJ1-1, is DVKVTQSSRYLVKRTGEKVFLECVQDMDHENMFWYRQDPGLGLRLIYFSYDVKMKEKGDIPEGYSVSREKKERFSLILESASTNQTSMYLCASSPLPPLNTEAFFGQGTRLTVV.

The rearrangement joins TRBV6-1 to TRBJ2-5, with 8 bases fitting TRBD2. With 1 base clipped from V and 4 bases from J, the junction kept 14 bases outside the gene matches. Per germline, CDR1 MNHNS and CDR2 SASEGT. CDR3 length: 18 amino acids. The CDR3 nucleotides read TGTGCCAGCAGTGAAGGATATCTCGGGACTAGTAACCGAGAGACCCAGTACTTC. Amino acid sequence: CASSEGYLGTSNRETQYF.

The chain recombines TRBV5-5 with TRBJ2-1; the D gene is possibly TRBD2 (5 bases). This CDR3 is 14 amino acids long. V was shortened by 1 base and J by 7 bases, with 12 bases between the two germline ends. CDR1 and CDR2 (germline): SGHKS, YYEKEE (reference sequence). Here the CDR3 reads CASSLQLRGNEQFF. Here the CDR3 DNA reads TGTGCCAGCAGCTTGCAGTTGCGCGGGAATGAGCAGTTCTTC.

The V and J genes are TRBV10-3 and TRBJ1-2; 7 bases map to TRBD1. Germline lookup yields CDR1 ENHRY and CDR2 SYGVKD. V lost 5 bases and J lost 7; bases outside the gene matches: 10. CDR3 length: 14 residues. The CDR3 DNA follows: TGTGCCATCAGTAAAGGGGGCGGCGGGTTTGGCTACACCTTC. Translating gives CAISKGGGGFGYTF.

The chain is built from TRBV6-5 and TRBJ1-5, with D unclear. The germline V and J ends were trimmed by 5 bases and 2 bases, with 13 bases remaining between them. Germline V gene sequence: CDR1 MNHEY, CDR2 SVGAGI. This CDR3 has 15 amino acids. The CDR3 DNA is TGTGCCAGCAGTCTAGATTCGAGAGGCAATCAGCCCCAGCATTTT. It yields the protein CASSLDSRGNQPQHF.

J is TRBJ1-5 and V is TRBV30; 10 nucleotides line up with TRBD1. V shed 1 base and J 4 bases; nucleotides not matched to a gene: 7. The germline V gene has CDR1 GTSNPN and CDR2 SVGIG (reference sequence). CDR3 size: 16 residues. The CDR3 reads CAWSADRGLRNQPQHF. The CDR3 nucleotides are TGTGCCTGGAGTGCCGACAGGGGGCTTAGGAATCAGCCCCAGCATTTT.

V gene TRBV7-9 combines with J gene TRBJ2-3, with 8 bases fitting TRBD2. This CDR3 spans 15 amino acids. Germline V gene sequence: CDR1 SEHNR, CDR2 FQNEAQ (reference sequence). Trimming took 7 bases from V and 5 from J; bases not matched to a gene: 11. The CDR3 protein is CASTRTSGSEDTQYF. CDR3 in DNA: TGTGCCAGCACCCGCACTAGCGGCTCGGAAGATACGCAGTATTTT.

CDR3 amino acids: CATSREATDYGYTF. The CDR3 DNA follows: TGTGCCACCAGCAGAGAGGCGACAGACTATGGCTACACCTTC. The rearrangement joins TRBV15 to TRBJ1-2; maybe TRBD1 (5 bases). Germline loops: CDR1 LNHNV, CDR2 YYDKDF (reference sequence). V lost 0 bases and J 3 bases, leaving 8 bases between the germline ends. This CDR3 contains 14 residues.

This sequence joins TRBV12-5 and TRBJ2-3, with unresolved D. The V and J ends lost 1 base and 2 bases respectively, with 7 bases between them. The length of the CDR3 is 14 residues. Germline CDR1 is LGHNT and CDR2 is FRNRAP. The CDR3 sequence is CASGLGLATDTQYF. In DNA form, the CDR3 reads TGTGCTAGTGGTTTGGGACTTGCCACAGATACGCAGTATTTT.

The J gene is TRBJ1-3, the V gene TRBV28; 7 bases match TRBD1. The trim removed 5 bases at V and 2 bases at J, leaving 12 bases unmatched. This CDR3 region has 17 residues. Germline CDR1 MDHEN, CDR2 SYDVKM. This CDR3 is CASSPTGVGPPGNTIYF. The DNA of the CDR3 is TGTGCCAGCAGTCCTACAGGGGTGGGGCCTCCTGGAAACACCATATATTTT.

This clone occurred a few times. The chain's CDR3 is CASSARTGVFLYTEAFF. DNA for the CDR3: TGCGCCAGCAGCGCGCGAACAGGTGTTTTTCTGTACACTGAAGCTTTCTTT. This chain joins TRBV4-3 and TRBJ1-1, with D perhaps TRBD1 (5 bases). V shed 5 bases and J shed 3 bases, with 22 bases lying between them. Germline CDR1 reads LGHNA; CDR2 reads YSLEER. CDR3 length equals 17 residues.

This chain connects TRBV28 to TRBJ1-5, with a possible D match to TRBD1 (6 bases). The germline V gene has CDR1 MDHEN and CDR2 SYDVKM. This CDR3 region has 19 residues. The ends were cut back, 6 bases at V and 0 bases at J, with 24 bases in the middle. The CDR3, as DNA: TGTGCCAGCAGGGCCCTCCCGTGGGACACTTGGAATAGCAATCAGCCCCAGCATTTT. It is translated as CASRALPWDTWNSNQPQHF.

The chain joins TRBV29-1 to TRBJ2-3; the match to TRBD1 covers 9 bases. This CDR3 is built from 13 residues. The junction had 7 bases not matched to a gene; V was cut back by 6 bases and J by 6 bases. In germline, CDR1 is SQVTM, CDR2 ANQGSEA. The CDR3: CSVPGQGLDTQYF. In DNA form, the CDR3 reads TGCAGCGTCCCGGGACAGGGTTTGGATACGCAGTATTTT.

The CDR3 bases are TGTGCCAGCAGACGCGGAAAAGACAATTCACCCCTCCACTTT. It yields the protein CASRRGKDNSPLHF. The chain carries TRBV5-6 and TRBJ1-6; D is ambiguous. The CDR3 is 14 amino acids. Deletions cut 5 bases from V and 7 bases from J, with 13 bases between. Germline CDR1 and CDR2: SGHDT and YYEEEE.

This chain joins TRBV5-1 and TRBJ1-4; tentative D call: TRBD1 (6 bases). Trimming cost V 0 bases and J 1 base, with 10 bases left between them. Looked up from germline, CDR1 is SGHRS and CDR2 is YFSETQ. CDR3 length equals 16 residues. Here the CDR3 DNA reads TGCGCCAGCAGCTTGGAGCCAGGGGTAACTAATGAAAAACTGTTTTTT. Translated, it gives CASSLEPGVTNEKLFF.

The genes are TRBV7-8 and TRBJ2-7, with D possibly matching TRBD1 (6 bases). The CDR3 covers 15 residues. Germline V CDR1 and CDR2: SGHVS, FQNEAQ. V lost 6 bases and J 4 bases, leaving 19 bases between the germline ends. CDR3 region: CASRADRTLTYEQYF. The CDR3 region has the DNA TGTGCCAGCAGAGCCGACAGGACCCTAACATACGAGCAGTACTTC.

This chain uses TRBV5-6 with TRBJ2-5; the match to TRBD2 covers 7 bases. The J call may be incorrect, as the DNA end agrees better with TRBJ2-7. CDR1 and CDR2 from the germline V gene are SGHDT and YYEEEE. This CDR3 is 16 amino acids long. CDR3 sequence (DNA): TGTGCCAGCAGCTTTCGGTCTTGGCGGGGGATGTACGAGCAGTACTTC. It yields the protein CASSFRSWRGMYEQYF.

The genes are TRBV6-5 and TRBJ2-2, with D maybe TRBD1 (5 bases). The CDR3 totals 13 residues. Germline V CDR1 and CDR2: MNHEY, SVGAGI. V shed 6 bases and J shed 4 bases, with 9 bases lying between them. CDR3 nucleotides: TGTGCCAGCAGACCAGGGTTCACCGGGGAGCTGTTTTTT. Its translation: CASRPGFTGELFF.

The chain uses TRBV19 and TRBJ1-5; D is uncertain. The CDR3 has 15 residues. Germline V CDR1 and CDR2: LNHDA, SQIVND (reference sequence). Trimming removed 10 bases at V and 4 bases at J, with 20 bases between. CDR3 DNA sequence: TGTGCCACCTATAATACCGCGGATGCTAATCAGCCCCAGCATTTT. It yields the protein CATYNTADANQPQHF.

The rearrangement joins TRBV6-5 to TRBJ1-1; D gene ambiguous. The length of the CDR3 is 15 residues. Germline CDR1 reads MNHEY; CDR2 reads SVGAGI. V shed 4 bases and J shed 0 bases, with 12 bases lying between them. DNA for the CDR3: TGTGCCAGCAGTTCACCCGGGGTCATGAACACTGAAGCTTTCTTT. Translated, it gives CASSSPGVMNTEAFF.

The rearrangement links TRBV5-1 to TRBJ1-2, with 9 nucleotides matching TRBD1. V shed 4 bases, J shed 7 bases, and the junction held 14 bases outside the gene matches. Looked up from germline, CDR1 is SGHRS and CDR2 is YFSETQ. This CDR3 has 16 amino acids. CDR3: CASSLTRGTGGTGYTF. The DNA of the CDR3 is TGCGCCAGCAGCCTAACCAGGGGCACAGGGGGCACTGGCTACACCTTC.

This chain connects TRBV7-2 to TRBJ1-3, with 9 bases matching TRBD1. Germline V gene lookup returns CDR1 SGHTA and CDR2 FQGNSA. V lost 8 bases, J lost 4 bases, and 3 bases stayed unmatched. The length of the CDR3 is 13 residues. This CDR3 is CASGTGRGNTIYF. CDR3 coding DNA: TGTGCCAGCGGGACAGGGCGGGGAAACACCATATATTTT.

About this clone: The same CDR3 can be traced to other DNA sequences in this sample. V gene TRBV9 combines with J gene TRBJ2-3; perhaps TRBD1 as D (5 bases). V was shortened by 0 bases and J by 0 bases, with 8 bases between the two germline ends. The length of the CDR3 is 15 residues. The germline V gene has CDR1 SGDLS and CDR2 YYNGEE. The CDR3 bases are TGTGCCAGCAGCGTAGGGGGCGGAAGCACAGATACGCAGTATTTT. It specifies CASSVGGGSTDTQYF. The complete variable domain, with remaining parts taken from reference TRBV9 and TRBJ2-3, reads DSGVTQTPKHLITATGQRVTLRCSPRSGDLSVYWYQQSLDQGLQFLIQYYNGEERAKGNILERFSAQQFPDLHSELNLSSLELGDSALYFCASSVGGGSTDTQYFGPGTRLTVL.

CDR3 DNA sequence: TGTGCCAGCAGCCGAAGAGCAGGAGAAAAACTGTTTTTT. Translated: CASSRRAGEKLFF. The chain has TRBV2 and TRBJ1-4, with D unclear. CDR1 is SNHLY, CDR2 FYNNEI, per germline. Trimming shortened V by 6 bases and J by 8 bases, and 13 bases separated the two germline ends. This CDR3 contains 13 residues. Filled out from reference TRBV2 and TRBJ1-4, the complete variable domain reads EPEVTQTPSHQVTQMGQEVILRCVPISNHLYFYWYRQILGQKVEFLVSFYNNEISEKSEIFDDQFSVERPDGSNFTLKIRSTKLEDSAMYFCASSRRAGEKLFFGSGTQLSVL.